The 8 T cell receptor beta chains in this list originate from one sample, sequenced in a study of cytomegalovirus exposure and HLA in healthy donors. Repertoires were generated with immunoSEQ multiplex PCR, while TCRdb's copy carries only in-frame clones and drops some. The data contain 150,000 to 180,000 clones, about 86% of them singletons. Sequencing input: PBMCs. The origin of the receptors is a man between 18 and 29 years old in good health and CMV-seropositive.

This rearrangement joins TRBV4-1 to TRBJ2-5, with 9 bases lining up with TRBD2. Germline trimming cut 1 base from V and 10 bases from J; bases unmatched to any gene: 10. In germline, CDR1 is MGHRA, CDR2 YSYEKL. CDR3 size: 15 residues. The CDR3 sequence is CASSQGRPGGGDQYF. CDR3 sequence (DNA): TGCGCCAGCAGCCAAGGAAGACCCGGCGGGGGGGACCAGTACTTC.

The chain links TRBV27 to TRBJ1-3, with D possibly being TRBD1 (5 bases). V was clipped by 4 bases and J by 2 bases, with 18 bases between them. CDR1 MNHEY and CDR2 SMNVEV come from the germline V gene (reference sequence). The CDR3 runs to 17 residues. The CDR3 DNA reads as TGTGCCAGCAGTTCCTTCCCCCCAACAGGAACTGGAAACACCATATATTTT. Its translation: CASSSFPPTGTGNTIYF.

The CDR3 sequence: CASSLGDSPGTGELFF. CDR3 coding DNA: TGTGCCAGCAGCTTAGGGGACAGTCCGGGTACCGGGGAGCTGTTTTTT. This chain joins TRBV7-9 and TRBJ2-2; 7 bases fit TRBD1. V gave up 1 base and J gave up 5 bases; unmatched junction bases: 7. The CDR3 is 16 residues long. Germline V CDR1 and CDR2: SEHNR, FQNEAQ (reference sequence).

V is TRBV11-2 and J is TRBJ2-4, with TRBD2 identical over 13 bases. Germline values: CDR1 SGHAT, CDR2 FQNNGV. CDR3 size: 18 residues. The J segment lost 2 bases and the V segment lost 1 base, leaving 5 bases of the junction unmatched. CDR3 amino acids: CASSLGTSGSGSKNIQYF. CDR3 DNA: TGTGCCAGCAGCTTAGGGACTAGCGGGAGCGGGTCCAAAAACATTCAGTACTTC.

The count of this clone is one. CDR3 residues: CASSVGASGSTDTQYF. The DNA of the CDR3 is TGTGCCAGCAGCGTAGGGGCTAGCGGATCCACAGATACGCAGTATTTT. This chain connects TRBV9 to TRBJ2-3; TRBD2 aligns across 7 bases. Germline loops: CDR1 SGDLS, CDR2 YYNGEE. V shed 0 bases, J shed 2 bases, and the junction held 6 bases outside the gene matches. CDR3 size: 16 residues.

This clone was observed a single time. The CDR3 coding sequence is TGTGCCAGCAGCCAACTTCGCTACGAGCAGTACTTC. Protein sequence: CASSQLRYEQYF. This rearrangement joins TRBV11-2 to TRBJ2-7; no clear D. Germline lookup yields CDR1 SGHAT and CDR2 FQNNGV. Trimming removed 5 bases at V and 3 bases at J, with 8 bases between. This CDR3 is 12 amino acids long. The full variable domain, with the rest looked up from reference TRBV11-2 and TRBJ2-7, is EAGVAQSPRYKIIEKRQSVAFWCNPISGHATLYWYQQILGQGPKLLIQFQNNGVVDDSQLPKDRFSAERLKGVDSTLKIQPAKLEDSAVYLCASSQLRYEQYFGPGTRLTVT.

This clone was observed a few times. The chain carries TRBV2 and TRBJ2-7; a weak D match, TRBD1 (5 bases). V lost 3 bases and J lost 2, with 11 bases in between. Germline CDR1 reads SNHLY; CDR2 reads FYNNEI. The CDR3 spans 14 residues. Here the CDR3 reads CASSEQGQTYEQYF. The CDR3 nucleotides read TGTGCCAGCAGTGAGCAGGGCCAAACCTACGAGCAGTACTTC. Supplemented by reference TRBV2 and TRBJ2-7, the full variable domain reads EPEVTQTPSHQVTQMGQEVILRCVPISNHLYFYWYRQILGQKVEFLVSFYNNEISEKSEIFDDQFSVERPDGSNFTLKIRSTKLEDSAMYFCASSEQGQTYEQYFGPGTRLTVT.

V gene TRBV7-7 combines with J gene TRBJ2-1; weak D call: TRBD2 (5 bases). The germline gives CDR1 SSHAT, CDR2 FNYEAQ (reference sequence). The length of the CDR3 is 16 residues. The V and J ends lost 5 bases and 8 bases respectively, with 22 bases between them. DNA of the CDR3: TGTGCCAGCAGCCCTACTGGGCTAGCCCTATCAGATGAGCAGTTCTTC. It codes for CASSPTGLALSDEQFF.